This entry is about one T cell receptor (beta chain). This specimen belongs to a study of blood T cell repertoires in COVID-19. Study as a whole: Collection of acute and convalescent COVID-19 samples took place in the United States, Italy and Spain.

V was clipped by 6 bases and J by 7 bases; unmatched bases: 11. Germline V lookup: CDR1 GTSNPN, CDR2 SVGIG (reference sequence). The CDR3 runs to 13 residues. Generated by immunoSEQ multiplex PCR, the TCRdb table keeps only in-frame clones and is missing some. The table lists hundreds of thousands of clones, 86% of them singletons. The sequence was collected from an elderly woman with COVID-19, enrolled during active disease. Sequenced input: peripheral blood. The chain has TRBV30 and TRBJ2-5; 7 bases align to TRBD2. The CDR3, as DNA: TGTGCCTGTTCCTGGACTAGTAAGGGGACCCAGTACTTC. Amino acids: CACSWTSKGTQYF.